This T cell receptor (beta chain) emerged from a study of blood T cell repertoires in COVID-19. About the study: COVID-19 samples, acute and convalescent, were from the United States, Italy and Spain.

Measured with immunoSEQ multiplex PCR; TCRdb has only the in-frame clones, and not every one. The data contain hundreds of thousands of clones, 80% to 90% of them singletons. Trimming cost V 6 bases and J 4 bases; bases outside gene matches: 6. The CDR3 covers 13 residues. Germline V gene lookup returns CDR1 SQVTM and CDR2 ANQGSEA. Those who participated ranged in age from 18 to 89 years and resided in about two dozen US areas. The chain employs TRBV29-1 and TRBJ2-5; 9 bases match TRBD1. This TCR derives from a woman in her sixties who had recovered from COVID-19. The sample comprised PBMCs or T cells enriched from blood (not recorded which). CDR3: CSVGQGGGETQYF. CDR3 nucleotide sequence: TGCAGCGTGGGACAGGGTGGCGGAGAGACCCAGTACTTC.